This paragraph covers one T cell receptor (beta chain) sequence. Using immunoSEQ multiplex PCR, the repertoire was profiled, and TCRdb retains in-frame clones only, with some absent. This sample carries about 270,000 clones, around 93% of them seen once, and the ten largest clones take approximately 3%. This entry comes from a study of blood T cell repertoires in COVID-19. Participants, about 18 to 90 years old, spanned around 25 US areas. Clinical history reported by participants formed the basis on which cohorts were assigned. During the 2 weeks before they entered the study, exposed participants had met someone with a PCR-confirmed or clinician-diagnosed COVID-19 case. Sequencing was performed on PBMCs or T cells enriched from blood (not recorded which). The clonotype originates from a man in his forties who had been exposed to COVID-19.

This CDR3 reads CASSKQGFNQPQHF. The CDR3, as DNA: TGCGCCAGCAGCAAACAGGGGTTCAATCAGCCCCAGCATTTT. The chain carries TRBV4-1 and TRBJ1-5, with 7 bases aligning to TRBD1. The CDR3 spans 14 residues. The V segment lost 5 bases and the J segment 3 bases; nucleotides outside the gene matches: 4. From germline, CDR1 is MGHRA and CDR2 YSYEKL.